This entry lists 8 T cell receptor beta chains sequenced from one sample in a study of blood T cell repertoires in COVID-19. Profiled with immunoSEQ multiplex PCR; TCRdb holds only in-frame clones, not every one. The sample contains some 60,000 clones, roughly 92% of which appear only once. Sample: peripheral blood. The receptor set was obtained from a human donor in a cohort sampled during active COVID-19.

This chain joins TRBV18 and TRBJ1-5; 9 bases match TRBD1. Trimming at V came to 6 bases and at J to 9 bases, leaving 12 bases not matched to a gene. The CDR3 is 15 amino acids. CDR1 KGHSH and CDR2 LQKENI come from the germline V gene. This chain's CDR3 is CASSSGQGLMGPQHF. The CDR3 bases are TGTGCCAGCTCGTCGGGACAGGGTCTCATGGGGCCCCAGCATTTT.

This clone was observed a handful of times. CDR3 coding DNA: TGCGCCAGCAGCCCACTGACAACTAATGAAAAACTGTTTTTT. Its translation: CASSPLTTNEKLFF. The chain joins TRBV4-3 to TRBJ1-4, with D unclear. The ends were cut back, 4 bases at V and 0 bases at J, with 6 bases in the middle. Germline V lookup: CDR1 LGHNA, CDR2 YSLEER. CDR3 length: 14 amino acids.

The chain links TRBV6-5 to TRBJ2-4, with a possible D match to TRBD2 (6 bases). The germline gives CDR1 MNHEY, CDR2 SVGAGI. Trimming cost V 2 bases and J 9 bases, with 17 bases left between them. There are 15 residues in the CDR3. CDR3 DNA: TGTGCCAGCAGTTACATAGGAGTGGGAGGCGGCATTCAGTACTTC. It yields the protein CASSYIGVGGGIQYF.

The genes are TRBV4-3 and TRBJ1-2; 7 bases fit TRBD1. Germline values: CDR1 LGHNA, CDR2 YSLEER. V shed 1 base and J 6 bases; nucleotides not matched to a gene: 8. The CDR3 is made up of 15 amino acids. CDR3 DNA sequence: TGCGCCAGCAGCCAAGGGACAGGATTTAGGAATGGCTACACCTTC. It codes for CASSQGTGFRNGYTF.

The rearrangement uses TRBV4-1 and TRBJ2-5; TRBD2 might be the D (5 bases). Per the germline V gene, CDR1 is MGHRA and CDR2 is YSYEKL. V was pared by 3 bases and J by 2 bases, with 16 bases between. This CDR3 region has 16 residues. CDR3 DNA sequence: TGCGCCAGCAGCCATCCCCGACGGGGAGTTCAAGAGACCCAGTACTTC. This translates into CASSHPRRGVQETQYF.

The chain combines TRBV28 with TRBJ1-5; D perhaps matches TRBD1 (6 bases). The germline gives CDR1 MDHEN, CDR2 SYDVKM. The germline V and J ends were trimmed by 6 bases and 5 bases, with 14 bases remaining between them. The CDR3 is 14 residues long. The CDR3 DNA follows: TGTGCCAGCAGGGGAGGGACATATGATCAGCCCCAGCATTTT. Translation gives CASRGGTYDQPQHF.

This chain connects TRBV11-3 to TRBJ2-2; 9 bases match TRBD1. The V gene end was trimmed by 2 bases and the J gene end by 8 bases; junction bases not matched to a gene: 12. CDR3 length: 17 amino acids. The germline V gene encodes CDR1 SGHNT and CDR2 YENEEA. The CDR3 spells CASSLFVGQGSLGELFF. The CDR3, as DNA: TGTGCCAGCAGCTTATTCGTGGGACAGGGAAGTTTGGGGGAGCTGTTTTTT.

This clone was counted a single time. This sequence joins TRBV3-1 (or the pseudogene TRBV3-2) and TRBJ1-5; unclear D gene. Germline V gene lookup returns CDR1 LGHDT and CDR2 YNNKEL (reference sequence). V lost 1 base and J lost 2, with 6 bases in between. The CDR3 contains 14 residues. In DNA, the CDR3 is TGTGCCAGCAGCCAAGCAGGCCGCAATCAGCCCCAGCATTTT. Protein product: CASSQAGRNQPQHF.